The clone carrying this T cell receptor (beta chain) was observed a handful of times. This sample was included in a study of identical twins. From germline, CDR1 is SGHTA and CDR2 FQGNSA. The CDR3 runs to 14 residues. Unmatched junction bases numbered 5, after V lost 4 bases and J lost 2 bases. TCRdb ran MiXCR on the 5' RACE reads and lists one entry per CDR3 protein. The repertoire holds 600,000 to 800,000 distinct CDR3 sequences, 21% seen once, with around 4.4% in the top ten. The same data also went into a second study, on T cells expressing NK-cell markers.

This clonotype was sampled from a woman aged 18-30 years in good health. Sample: PBMCs. J is TRBJ2-7 and V is TRBV7-2, with 7 bases fitting TRBD1. The CDR3 DNA is TGTGCCAGCAGCTCACCGGGGACAGCCTACGAGCAGTACTTC. Translated, it gives CASSSPGTAYEQYF.